Listed here are 29 T cell receptor beta chains from one sample, sequenced in a study of blood T cell repertoires in COVID-19. The table came from immunoSEQ multiplex PCR; TCRdb's copy has only in-frame clones and leaves some out. The sample consists of approximately 200,000 clones, about 82% of them appearing once. Source material: peripheral blood. The receptors were gathered from a woman aged 25 to 45 with acute or convalescent COVID-19.

The chain combines TRBV2 with TRBJ1-5; D remains unclear. CDR1 is SNHLY, CDR2 FYNNEI, per germline. CDR3 length: 15 residues. Trimming left V 4 bases short and J 0 bases short, with 10 bases between. The CDR3 DNA reads as TGTGCCAGCAGTGGGGCCGTGATTAGCAATCAGCCCCAGCATTTT. It translates to CASSGAVISNQPQHF.

In this sample, this clone turned up once. The chain uses TRBV7-9 and TRBJ1-3; D is ambiguous. Germline V gene lookup returns CDR1 SEHNR and CDR2 FQNEAQ (reference sequence). The ends were cut back, 6 bases at V and 2 bases at J, with 11 bases in the middle. CDR3 length: 14 residues. The CDR3 DNA follows: TGTGCCAGCAGGGATAGCTCTACTGGAAACACCATATATTTT. Translated: CASRDSSTGNTIYF.

A single count supports this clone. The V and J genes are TRBV29-1 and TRBJ2-3; TRBD2 matches at 9 bases. Germline V CDR1 and CDR2: SQVTM, ANQGSEA. The CDR3 is made up of 14 amino acids. The junction had 5 bases not matched to a gene; V was cut back by 4 bases and J by 3 bases. The CDR3 protein is CSVVVAGDTDTQYF. The CDR3, as DNA: TGCAGCGTTGTTGTAGCGGGGGATACAGATACGCAGTATTTT.

The chain combines TRBV7-3 with TRBJ2-1; no reliable D call. The germline V gene encodes CDR1 SGHTA and CDR2 FQGTGA. This CDR3 has 15 residues. The V and J ends lost 2 bases and 4 bases respectively, with 12 bases between them. CDR3 nucleotide sequence: TGTGCCAGCAGCTTACAGGCAGACCAATACAATGAGCAGTTCTTC. This codes for CASSLQADQYNEQFF.

This clone was detected only once. Written as DNA, the CDR3 is TGTGCCAGCAGTTCCCCCGGGACTAGCGGGGGTCTCTACGAGCAGTACTTC. It translates to CASSSPGTSGGLYEQYF. The chain employs TRBV6-2 or TRBV6-3 and TRBJ2-7, with 14 nucleotides matching TRBD2. Germline CDR1 reads MNHEY; CDR2 reads SVGEGT. Germline trimming cut 4 bases from V and 3 bases from J; bases unmatched to any gene: 8. The CDR3 has 17 amino acids.

The sample holds one count of this clone. The chain couples TRBV6-4 to TRBJ2-1; the D gene is possibly TRBD2 (6 bases). Trimming took 3 bases from V and 4 from J, leaving 16 bases between them. Germline loops: CDR1 MRHNA, CDR2 SNTAGT. The CDR3 sequence is 16 residues long. The CDR3 coding sequence is TGTGCCAGCAGTGAAACTTGGGACTTAAAATACAATGAGCAGTTCTTC. Amino acid sequence: CASSETWDLKYNEQFF.

The chain joins TRBV9 to TRBJ1-4, with 8 bases identical to TRBD1. Trimming removed 2 bases from V and 8 bases from J; junction bases left unmatched: 8. This CDR3 has 15 amino acids. Germline V gene sequence: CDR1 SGDLS, CDR2 YYNGEE. CDR3 protein: CASSVATGGKEKLFF. DNA for the CDR3: TGTGCCAGCAGCGTGGCCACAGGGGGGAAAGAAAAACTGTTTTTT.

The chain is built from TRBV7-6 and TRBJ2-7; TRBD2 agrees at 7 bases. The CDR3 has 15 residues. CDR1 and CDR2 (germline): SGHVS, FNYEAQ. V dropped 1 base and J dropped 5; count of bases not matched to a gene: 8. The CDR3 DNA sequence: TGTGCCAGCAGCTTAGGGTCTGCGGGAGTCAACGAGCAGTACTTC. Protein product: CASSLGSAGVNEQYF.

This chain connects TRBV24-1 to TRBJ2-3, with 7 bases lining up with TRBD1. Trimming at V came to 2 bases and at J to 0 bases, leaving 1 base not matched to a gene. Germline CDR1 is KGHDR and CDR2 is SFDVKD. This CDR3 contains 15 residues. As DNA, the CDR3 is TGTGCCACCAGTGATTGGACAGGTAGCACAGATACGCAGTATTTT. It codes for CATSDWTGSTDTQYF.

This clone was seen a handful of times. The CDR3 nucleotides read TGTGCCAGCAGCGTCCATAGCAATCAGCCCCAGCATTTT. Encoded protein: CASSVHSNQPQHF. The chain couples TRBV9 to TRBJ1-5, with no clear D. The germline CDR1 and CDR2 sequences are SGDLS and YYNGEE. Trimming took off 2 bases at V and 0 bases at J, with 3 bases between the two ends. The CDR3 is made up of 13 amino acids.

This clone has a handful of counts. The rearrangement joins TRBV2 to TRBJ1-5, with 9 bases fitting TRBD1. The CDR3 has 17 residues. Per germline, CDR1 SNHLY and CDR2 FYNNEI. Losses at the gene ends were 6 bases for V and 7 bases for J; bases not matched to a gene: 16. CDR3 in DNA: TGTGCCAGCAGGGGGACAGGGAGGGAGGGTACGAACCAGCCCCAGCATTTT. Amino acids: CASRGTGREGTNQPQHF. Filled out from reference TRBV2 and TRBJ1-5, the complete variable domain reads EPEVTQTPSHQVTQMGQEVILRCVPISNHLYFYWYRQILGQKVEFLVSFYNNEISEKSEIFDDQFSVERPDGSNFTLKIRSTKLEDSAMYFCASRGTGREGTNQPQHFGDGTRLSIL.

V gene TRBV9 combines with J gene TRBJ2-1; the match to TRBD2 covers 8 bases. V shed 0 bases and J 6 bases; nucleotides not matched to a gene: 11. In germline, CDR1 is SGDLS, CDR2 YYNGEE. This CDR3 region has 17 residues. In nucleotides, the CDR3 is TGTGCCAGCAGCGTAGACCCCCCGGGACTAGAAATCAATGAGCAGTTCTTC. It encodes CASSVDPPGLEINEQFF.

This rearrangement joins TRBV6-2 or TRBV6-3 to TRBJ1-1, with no clear D. Germline loops: CDR1 MNHEY, CDR2 SVGEGT. V lost 2 bases, J lost 0 bases, and 13 bases lay in between. The CDR3 is made up of 16 amino acids. The CDR3 loop reads CASSYPEGMLNTEAFF. The CDR3 bases are TGTGCCAGCAGTTACCCCGAGGGAATGTTGAACACTGAAGCTTTCTTT.

V usage is TRBV28 and J usage is TRBJ2-7, with 8 bases matching TRBD1. Germline values: CDR1 MDHEN, CDR2 SYDVKM. This CDR3 has 14 amino acids. The V segment lost 8 bases and the J segment 3 bases; nucleotides outside the gene matches: 9. Here the CDR3 reads CASRSTGANYEQYF. CDR3 DNA sequence: TGTGCCAGCCGATCGACAGGGGCGAACTACGAGCAGTACTTC.

This chain uses TRBV6-5 with TRBJ1-1, with D unclear. The germline gives CDR1 MNHEY, CDR2 SVGAGI. The CDR3 has 14 residues. V was shortened by 6 bases and J by 0 bases, with 11 bases between the two germline ends. The CDR3 sequence is CASRDWALNTEAFF. CDR3 in DNA: TGTGCCAGCAGAGATTGGGCCTTGAACACTGAAGCTTTCTTT.

This clone showed up just a few times. J is TRBJ2-6 and V is TRBV7-3; D may be TRBD2 (7 bases). CDR3 length: 17 amino acids. Germline V gene data show CDR1 as SGHTA and CDR2 as FQGTGA. The V and J ends lost 5 bases and 1 base respectively, with 15 bases between them. In DNA form, the CDR3 reads TGTGCCAGCAGCAGACAGGCTAGCGGATCTGGGGCCAACGTCCTGACTTTC. As protein: CASSRQASGSGANVLTF.

J is TRBJ2-3 and V is TRBV20-1, with D possibly being TRBD2 (5 bases). Trimming stripped 3 bases from V and 0 bases from J, with 13 bases between. Per the germline V gene, CDR1 is DFQATT and CDR2 is SNEGSKA (reference sequence). This CDR3 is 15 amino acids long. In DNA, the CDR3 is TGCAGTGCTAGTGTTCCGGGGAGTAGCACAGATACGCAGTATTTT. The encoded protein is CSASVPGSSTDTQYF.

This clone was recorded once. The DNA of the CDR3 is TGTGCCAGCAGTTACTCGCCAGGACAGGGTGGTCAGCCCCAGCATTTT. This codes for CASSYSPGQGGQPQHF. V and J are TRBV6-5 and TRBJ1-5; 8 positions agree with TRBD1. The length of the CDR3 is 16 residues. The germline V gene encodes CDR1 MNHEY and CDR2 SVGAGI. With 0 bases clipped from V and 6 bases from J, the junction kept 7 bases outside the gene matches.

This chain links TRBV19 with TRBJ2-3, with TRBD1 matching 7 bases. This CDR3 has 13 residues. Germline lookup yields CDR1 LNHDA and CDR2 SQIVND (reference sequence). The V segment lost 9 bases and the J segment 3 bases; nucleotides outside the gene matches: 6. This CDR3 is CASLGRGTDTQYF. CDR3 nucleotide sequence: TGTGCCAGCCTCGGCAGGGGGACAGATACGCAGTATTTT.

The rearrangement joins TRBV28 to TRBJ2-1; TRBD2 agrees at 7 bases. With 4 bases clipped from V and 0 bases from J, the junction kept 9 bases outside the gene matches. CDR3 length: 17 amino acids. CDR1 MDHEN and CDR2 SYDVKM come from the germline V gene. The CDR3 DNA reads as TGTGCCAGCAGTTCCCCACTAGCGCCGAGCTCCTACAATGAGCAGTTCTTC. Amino acid sequence: CASSSPLAPSSYNEQFF. The whole variable domain, remainder taken from reference TRBV28 and TRBJ2-1, is DVKVTQSSRYLVKRTGEKVFLECVQDMDHENMFWYRQDPGLGLRLIYFSYDVKMKEKGDIPEGYSVSREKKERFSLILESASTNQTSMYLCASSSPLAPSSYNEQFFGPGTRLTVL.

This clone has just one count. The J gene is TRBJ2-3, the V gene TRBV7-9, with 10 positions matching TRBD2. The V gene's germline CDR1 is SEHNR and CDR2 FQNEAQ (reference sequence). V lost 4 bases and J lost 6; bases outside the gene matches: 7. CDR3 length: 15 residues. CDR3 sequence: CASSSRTSGADTQYF. Written as DNA, the CDR3 is TGTGCCAGCAGCTCCAGGACTAGCGGCGCGGATACGCAGTATTTT.

The chain recombines TRBV7-2 with TRBJ2-7; 7 nucleotides agree with TRBD2. Germline lookup yields CDR1 SGHTA and CDR2 FQGNSA. The CDR3 spans 15 residues. J lost 2 bases, V lost 7 bases, and 11 bases had no gene match. The CDR3 DNA reads as TGTGCCAGCAAATTATTGGGGGGGGGTACCTACGAGCAGTACTTC. As protein: CASKLLGGGTYEQYF.

The chain carries TRBV19 and TRBJ2-2; 7 positions match TRBD2. CDR1 and CDR2 from the germline V gene are LNHDA and SQIVND (reference sequence). J lost 5 bases, V lost 7 bases, and 10 bases had no gene match. The CDR3 totals 15 residues. The CDR3 DNA reads as TGTGCCAGTATGGGGAGGGACGTGGGAACCGGGGAGCTGTTTTTT. It is translated as CASMGRDVGTGELFF.

The V and J genes are TRBV5-4 and TRBJ2-5; possible D gene TRBD2, 6 bases. Trimming took off 2 bases at V and 1 base at J, with 12 bases between the two ends. Germline assignment: CDR1 SGHNT and CDR2 YYREEE (reference sequence). This CDR3 spans 15 amino acids. The CDR3 nucleotides are TGTGCCAGCAGCTTTTTTCAGGGAGGCCAAGAGACCCAGTACTTC. Its translation is CASSFFQGGQETQYF. Based on the CDR3 plus reference TRBV5-4 and TRBJ2-5, the full variable domain is ETGVTQSPTHLIKTRGQQVTLRCSSQSGHNTVSWYQQALGQGPQFIFQYYREEENGRGNFPPRFSGLQFPNYSSELNVNALELDDSALYLCASSFFQGGQETQYFGPGTRLLVL.

This clone has just one count. V is TRBV13 and J is TRBJ2-3; TRBD2 matches at 7 bases. This CDR3 comprises 18 residues. Germline V gene data show CDR1 as PRHDT and CDR2 as FYEKMQ (reference sequence). V shed 5 bases, J shed 0 bases, and the junction held 14 bases outside the gene matches. CDR3 DNA: TGTGCCAGCAGCCCTGCTCCGTCGGCGGGGGATAGCACAGATACGCAGTATTTT. Amino acid sequence: CASSPAPSAGDSTDTQYF.

The chain links TRBV27 to TRBJ2-1; D perhaps matches TRBD1 (7 bases). Germline V lookup: CDR1 MNHEY, CDR2 SMNVEV (reference sequence). The V end was cut by 3 bases, the J end by 4 bases, with 28 bases between. The CDR3 runs 20 residues. The CDR3 DNA follows: TGTGCCAGCAGTTTTATCTTAGGGAGGCCTCAGGGGGTGGGATACAATGAGCAGTTCTTC. Protein sequence: CASSFILGRPQGVGYNEQFF.

The rearrangement uses TRBV27 and TRBJ1-5; 7 bases match TRBD1. With 5 bases clipped from V and 5 bases from J, the junction kept 9 bases outside the gene matches. Germline lookup yields CDR1 MNHEY and CDR2 SMNVEV (reference sequence). The CDR3 length is 15 residues. CDR3 region: CASSPRQGMHQPQHF. CDR3 DNA: TGTGCCAGCAGTCCTAGACAGGGTATGCATCAGCCCCAGCATTTT.

The gene calls are TRBV7-9 and TRBJ2-7, with unresolved D. V lost 5 bases and J 6 bases, leaving 20 bases between the germline ends. There are 15 residues in the CDR3. Germline lookup yields CDR1 SEHNR and CDR2 FQNEAQ (reference sequence). The CDR3 region has the DNA TGTGCCAGCAGCCCCGGTGCTTTAGCTTCGTCCGAGCAGTACTTC. It codes for CASSPGALASSEQYF.

The rearrangement uses TRBV2 and TRBJ2-2; TRBD2 aligns across 12 bases. Germline V gene sequence: CDR1 SNHLY, CDR2 FYNNEI. The CDR3 contains 16 residues. V lost 3 bases and J lost 7; bases outside the gene matches: 6. The DNA of the CDR3 is TGTGCCAGCAGTGACTTGAGACTAGCGGGAGTCGGGGAGCTGTTTTTT. Translated: CASSDLRLAGVGELFF.